Listed here are 10 T cell receptor beta chains from one sample, sequenced in a study of shared T cell receptors in the human thymus. The method was immunoSEQ multiplex PCR; TCRdb's version includes in-frame clones alone and lacks a portion of them. The sample has more than 550,000 clones, approximately 83% seen once; the top ten hold more than 0.008%. These same records also appear under a second study, on human thymus T cells.

The sample taken for sequencing was thymocytes. The receptors were gathered from a girl under three years old with a congenital heart defect.

The chain links TRBV11-2 to TRBJ2-1; possible D gene TRBD2, 6 bases. Trimming pared 5 bases from V and 3 bases from J, leaving 17 bases between. CDR1 and CDR2 (germline): SGHAT, FQNNGV. The CDR3 is 16 residues long. The CDR3 sequence is CASSGESGGDYNEQFF. The CDR3 nucleotides are TGTGCCAGCAGCGGAGAGTCCGGGGGAGACTACAATGAGCAGTTCTTC.

This chain joins TRBV28 and TRBJ2-7, with 8 bases fitting TRBD1. Trimming cost V 5 bases and J 0 bases; bases outside gene matches: 3. In germline, CDR1 is MDHEN, CDR2 SYDVKM. This CDR3 has 14 amino acids. As DNA, the CDR3 is TGTGCCAGCAGTCTCAGGGGGCCCTCCTACGAGCAGTACTTC. This translates into CASSLRGPSYEQYF.

The genes are TRBV5-1 and TRBJ1-1; D gene unclear. This CDR3 comprises 13 residues. CDR1 is SGHRS and CDR2 is YFSETQ in the germline V gene. Deletions cut 5 bases from V and 4 bases from J, with 12 bases between. The CDR3, as DNA: TGCGCCAGCAGGAACCCGGAGAGCACTGAAGCTTTCTTT. This sequence encodes CASRNPESTEAFF.

This clone was counted only a few times. This chain joins TRBV4-1 and TRBJ1-4; 7 bases line up with TRBD1. This CDR3 spans 15 amino acids. V dropped 5 bases and J dropped 4; count of bases not matched to a gene: 7. Per germline, CDR1 MGHRA and CDR2 YSYEKL. CDR3 loop: CASSVRDRRNEKLFF. DNA for the CDR3: TGCGCCAGCAGCGTCCGGGACAGACGTAATGAAAAACTGTTTTTT.

J is TRBJ2-4 and V is TRBV27; TRBD1 aligns across 10 bases. J gave up 6 bases and V 5 bases, and 4 bases lay outside the gene matches. Germline V gene data show CDR1 as MNHEY and CDR2 as SMNVEV (reference sequence). CDR3 length: 14 amino acids. The CDR3 DNA is TGTGCCAGCAGTACCGGACAGGGGGTAAACATTCAGTACTTC. This sequence encodes CASSTGQGVNIQYF.

This chain links TRBV4-1 with TRBJ1-2, with 12 bases aligning to TRBD1. Germline CDR1 MGHRA, CDR2 YSYEKL. This CDR3 spans 16 amino acids. Germline trimming cut 2 bases from V and 8 bases from J; bases unmatched to any gene: 9. CDR3 sequence: CASSQSTGTGGYGYTF. In DNA form, the CDR3 reads TGCGCCAGCAGCCAATCAACCGGGACAGGGGGCTACGGCTACACCTTC.

The J gene is TRBJ1-1, the V gene TRBV6-5; TRBD1 matches at 7 bases. V gave up 9 bases and J gave up 0 bases; unmatched junction bases: 4. The germline V gene encodes CDR1 MNHEY and CDR2 SVGAGI. The CDR3 totals 13 residues. Written as DNA, the CDR3 is TGTGCCAGTGGGGGACAGATGAACACTGAAGCTTTCTTT. Its translation: CASGGQMNTEAFF.

This clone has more than one count but fewer than ten. This chain joins TRBV6-5 and TRBJ1-1; D is possibly TRBD1 (6 bases). The V gene's germline CDR1 is MNHEY and CDR2 SVGAGI. The CDR3 loop spans 12 amino acids. Trimming shortened V by 5 bases and J by 8 bases, and 12 bases separated the two germline ends. The CDR3 DNA reads as TGTGCCAGCAGTCCGACGGACAGAGAAGCTTTCTTT. It codes for CASSPTDREAFF.

The chain uses TRBV7-9 and TRBJ1-2, with D possibly matching TRBD1 (5 bases). Germline-derived CDR1 and CDR2 are SEHNR and FQNEAQ (reference sequence). The CDR3 spans 17 residues. Trimming pared 7 bases from V and 0 bases from J, leaving 21 bases between. DNA for the CDR3: TGTGCCAGCACCCCTTGGGTCAGGGAAGTAGCTAACTATGGCTACACCTTC. Amino acids: CASTPWVREVANYGYTF. Complete variable domain (other parts from reference TRBV7-9 and TRBJ1-2): DTGVSQNPRHKITKRGQNVTFRCDPISEHNRLYWYRQTLGQGPEFLTYFQNEAQLEKSRLLSDRFSAERPKGSFSTLEIQRTEQGDSAMYLCASTPWVREVANYGYTFGSGTRLTVV.

This clone was recorded once. The chain is built from TRBV5-6 and TRBJ2-2, with 12 bases identical to TRBD2. J gave up 5 bases and V 4 bases, and 3 bases lay outside the gene matches. The CDR3 extends over 15 amino acids. The germline V gene has CDR1 SGHDT and CDR2 YYEEEE. CDR3 DNA: TGTGCCAGCAGCCCAACTAGCGGGGGGACCGGGGAGCTGTTTTTT. It is translated as CASSPTSGGTGELFF.